What follows are 3 T cell receptor beta chains derived from one specimen sequenced in a study of T cell repertoires in cytomegalovirus infection. No antigens are known for them. TCRdb fed the reads into MiXCR, producing one record per CDR3 protein. This table holds approximately 1,000,000 distinct CDR3 sequences, under 40% found once. This sample comprised cultured CD8+ T cells from PBMCs, obtained from culture after CMV antigen stimulation. Receptors were obtained from a human donor in good health (CMV status not recorded). Some clones in this sample may be carry-over from other donors' samples.

This clonotype came up a few times. The rearrangement joins TRBV6-1 to TRBJ2-7; D may match TRBD1 or TRBD2 (5 bases each). V lost 6 bases, J lost 7 bases, and 13 bases lay in between. Looked up from germline, CDR1 is MNHNS and CDR2 is SASEGT. The CDR3 extends over 12 amino acids. Here the CDR3 reads CASREGSWEQYF. The CDR3 DNA is TGTGCCAGCAGAGAGGGGTCTTGGGAGCAGTACTTC.

With regard to this clonotype: Its ends do not fully match the called genes, so a read error is possible. The chain is built from TRBV7-9 and TRBJ1-1; no clear D gene. Germline V gene lookup returns CDR1 SEHNR and CDR2 FQNEAQ (reference sequence). The CDR3 is made up of 14 amino acids. The CDR3: CANSLLVMNTEAFF. In DNA form, the CDR3 reads TGTGCCAACAGCTTACTAGTCATGAACACTGAAGCTTTCTTT.

Comment on this clonotype: The germline gene is not matched at one end of the junction; a read error may be the cause. CDR3 DNA: TGTGCTAGCAGTTTACTGACAGGTCTCGACACCGGGGAGCTGTTTTTT. It is translated as CASSLLTGLDTGELFF. The J gene is TRBJ2-2, the V gene TRBV28, with a possible D match to TRBD1 (6 bases). This CDR3 has 16 amino acids. Germline CDR1 reads MDHEN; CDR2 reads SYDVKM.